The sequence of this TCR beta chain was determined in a study of T cell responses to AZD1222 COVID-19 vaccine. The data were produced by immunoSEQ multiplex PCR, yet TCRdb's version contains in-frame clones alone and is incomplete. The sample has fewer than 200,000 clones, around nine tenths seen once. Concerning this clone itself: Other DNA sequences in the same sample also yield this CDR3.

Germline loops: CDR1 GTSNPN, CDR2 SVGIG (reference sequence). This CDR3 comprises 13 residues. Trimming took off 3 bases at V and 1 base at J, with 7 bases between the two ends. The TCR sequence derives from an adult who received the MenACWY meningococcal vaccine as a control. The material was peripheral blood, obtained 28 days after the second dose of the MenACWY control vaccine. The chain couples TRBV30 to TRBJ1-5; D gene unclear. The CDR3 is CAWSSDSNQPQHF. CDR3 bases: TGTGCCTGGAGCTCGGACAGCAATCAGCCCCAGCATTTT. Filled out from reference TRBV30 and TRBJ1-5, the complete variable domain reads SQTIHQWPATLVQPVGSPLSLECTVEGTSNPNLYWYRQAAGRGLQLLFYSVGIGQISSEVPQNLSASRPQDRQFILSSKKLLLSDSGFYLCAWSSDSNQPQHFGDGTRLSIL.